The rows below give T cell receptor beta chains drawn from one sample of a study of CD8+CD57+ T cells in acquired aplastic anemia. From the reads, TCRdb called clonotypes with MiXCR, one entry per CDR3 protein. The sample lists under 200,000 distinct CDR3 sequences, less than 60% occurring once. The specimen was sorted CD4+, CD8+, or CD8+CD57+ T cells (not recorded which) from PBMCs. The receptors stem from a human donor with aplastic anemia. The CDR3 runs from the conserved cysteine through the conserved F or W. The D gene is left open where the match is weak. Size values are once, few and many counts, or a class for expanded clones, and some rows have none.

V	J	size	D	DNA	CDR3
TRBV19	TRBJ1-5	few	NA	TGTGCCAGTACCCCAACAGAGCCCAATCAGCCCCAGCATTTT	CASTPTEPNQPQHF
TRBV7-2	TRBJ2-5	few	NA	TGTGCCAGCAGCCCCCTATTCGGGACCCAGTACTTC	CASSPLFGTQYF
TRBV6-5	TRBJ1-5	many	NA	TGTGCCAGCAGTAGACAGAGATCCTCCAATCAGCCCCAGCATTTT	CASSRQRSSNQPQHF
TRBV4-3	TRBJ1-5	NA	NA	TGCGCCAGCAGCCAAGATCTCGGTCAGCCCCAGCATTTT	CASSQDLGQPQHF
TRBV19	TRBJ1-4	many	NA	TGTGCCAGTAGTATTGGGCAGGGACAATTTAATGAAAAACTGTTTTTT	CASSIGQGQFNEKLFF
TRBV2	TRBJ1-4	NA	NA	TGTGCCAGCAGTGAGGGGAAGGAGAAACTGTTTTTT	CASSEGKEKLFF
TRBV9	TRBJ2-7	many	NA	TGTGCCAGCAGCGTAGATCTGGGGAACCAATACGAGCAGTACTTC	CASSVDLGNQYEQYF
TRBV12-3/TRBV12-4	TRBJ1-4	NA	TRBD1	TGTGCCAGCAGTTCCGGGACAGGGAGGAATGAAAAACTGTGTTTT	CASSSGTGRNEKLCF
TRBV5-1	TRBJ1-1	many	NA	TGCGCCAGCAGCCCGGACTTGGGTTCTGAAGCTTTCTTT	CASSPDLGSEAFF
TRBV15	TRBJ2-5	NA	NA	TGTGCCACCAGCAGAGATGGGGGTCGGACCCAGTACTTC	CATSRDGGRTQYF
TRBV20-1	TRBJ2-1	many	TRBD2	TGCAGTGCTCTCGGGACTAGCGGGTCCCACAATGAGCAGTTCTTC	CSALGTSGSHNEQFF
TRBV10-2	TRBJ2-7	NA	TRBD2	TGCGCCAGCAAGGCTAGCGGGAGGACGGCCGAGCAGTACTTC	CASKASGRTAEQYF
TRBV10-3	TRBJ1-2	few	NA	TGTGCCATCACCCAAGCCATGGACTATGGCTACACCTTC	CAITQAMDYGYTF
TRBV10-3	TRBJ2-3	NA	NA	TGTGCCATCAGTGAAACCCCCACAGATACGCAGTATTTT	CAISETPTDTQYF
TRBV29-1	TRBJ2-2	few	TRBD1	TGCAGCGTTGACCCGGGACAGGGGAACACCGGGGAGCTGTTTTTT	CSVDPGQGNTGELFF
TRBV15	TRBJ2-7	NA	NA	TGTGCCACCAGCAGAGATTTGGAGGGGGCCTACGAGCAGTACTTC	CATSRDLEGAYEQYF
TRBV19	TRBJ1-2	few	NA	TGTGCCAGTAGTATATTGGCCGAGTATGGCTACACCTTC	CASSILAEYGYTF
TRBV11-2	TRBJ2-5	NA	TRBD2	TGTGCCAGCAGCTTAGTAGTGACTAGCGGGAGGGTTGGTCGGACCCAGTACTTC	CASSLVVTSGRVGRTQYF
TRBV11-2	TRBJ2-1	NA	NA	TGTGCCAGTAGTATCAGGGAGCGCCGCAATGGGCAGTTCTTC	CASSIRERRNGQFF
TRBV7-8	TRBJ1-4	NA	TRBD1	TGTGCCAGCAGCGCCACGACAGGGCATAGGGTAGAAAAACTGTTTTTT	CASSATTGHRVEKLFF
TRBV6-1	TRBJ2-7	many	NA	TGTGCCAGCAGTGGGACAGCCTACGAGCAGTACTTC	CASSGTAYEQYF
TRBV15	TRBJ2-1	NA	TRBD1	TGTGCCACCAGCAGAAGACAGGGGTCCTACAATGAGCAGTTCTTC	CATSRRQGSYNEQFF
TRBV11-2	TRBJ1-3	NA	NA	TGTGCCAGCAGCCTGGGGGCAATTTTGGGCGGAAACACCATATATTTT	CASSLGAILGGNTIYF
TRBV20-1	TRBJ2-5	NA	NA	TGCAGTGCTAGGGTTCGGCAGGGAGACCAGTACTTC	CSARVRQGDQYF
TRBV6-5	TRBJ2-7	many	NA	TGTGCCAGCAGTTACTCTTCCGGGGTAGTCTCCGAGCAGTACTTC	CASSYSSGVVSEQYF
TRBV19	TRBJ1-2	many	NA	TGTGCCAGTAGTCCTGGACAGCAATATAACTATGGCTACACCTTC	CASSPGQQYNYGYTF
TRBV2	TRBJ1-2	NA	NA	TGTGCCAGCAGTTTAACAGGAACTAACTATGGCTACACCTTC	CASSLTGTNYGYTF
TRBV10-3	TRBJ1-2	NA	TRBD1	TGTGCCAGCAGGAGACAGGGAAATTCCTATGGCTACACCTTC	CASRRQGNSYGYTF
TRBV2	TRBJ1-3	NA	NA	TGTGCCAGCACGCGGACAGCATCCTCTGGAAACACCATATATTTT	CASTRTASSGNTIYF
TRBV14	TRBJ2-5	once	TRBD2	TGTGCCAGCAGCCAGGGACTAGCGGCGGGGGAGACCCAGTACTTC	CASSQGLAAGETQYF
TRBV15	TRBJ2-7	few	TRBD1	TGTGCCACCAGCAGTGCGCCAGGGGGCGCCTACGATGAGCAGTACTTC	CATSSAPGGAYDEQYF
TRBV6-2/TRBV6-3	TRBJ1-4	NA	NA	TGTGCCAGCGGACTGGGACGGTCAACTAATGAAAAACTGTTTTTT	CASGLGRSTNEKLFF
TRBV6-1	TRBJ2-3	many	NA	TGTGCCAGCAGCCTCGGAGCGCGTACTAGCACAGATACGCAGTATTTT	CASSLGARTSTDTQYF
TRBV7-1	TRBJ2-3	NA	TRBD2	TGTGCCAGCAGCTCCCCGTTAGCGCGGGGGATCTCTAGCACAGATACGCAGTATTTT	CASSSPLARGISSTDTQYF
TRBV4-3	TRBJ1-2	many	TRBD1	TGCGCCAGCAGCCAAGGAGAGGGGGCTTTCTATGGCTACACCTTC	CASSQGEGAFYGYTF
TRBV7-2	TRBJ2-7	NA	NA	TGTGCCAGCAGCTTGGGCGGCGCCCGGAACGAGCAGTACTTC	CASSLGGARNEQYF
TRBV20-1	TRBJ1-1	NA	NA	TGCAGTGCTAGTCACGGGGTAGGCACTGAAGCTTTCTTT	CSASHGVGTEAFF
TRBV6-6	TRBJ1-3	NA	TRBD1	TGTGCCAGCAGTTACTCAGGGGGCAACACCATATATTTT	CASSYSGGNTIYF
TRBV4-2	TRBJ1-6	NA	NA	TGTGCCAGCAGCCCCACGGCCCAGGGTCATAATTCACCCCTCCACTTT	CASSPTAQGHNSPLHF
TRBV20-1	TRBJ1-2	NA	NA	TGCAGTGCGACTTCGGAGGGTCGCGGCTACACCTTC	CSATSEGRGYTF
TRBV2	TRBJ1-6	NA	TRBD1	TGTGCCAGCAGGGAGGACAGGGGTGGTAATTCACCCCTCCACTTT	CASREDRGGNSPLHF
TRBV25-1	TRBJ1-6	NA	TRBD1	TGTGCCAGCAGTGAATTGGGGACAGGGAGCAATTCACCCCTCCACTTT	CASSELGTGSNSPLHF
TRBV2	TRBJ2-3	many	TRBD2	TGTGCCAGCAGTGAAAGGAGTAGCGGGGGGGCGGGAGATACGCAGTATTTT	CASSERSSGGAGDTQYF
TRBV20-1	TRBJ1-1	NA	NA	TGCAGAGGGGCTTTGAACACTGAAGCTTTCTTT	CRGALNTEAFF
TRBV25-1	TRBJ1-1	NA	NA	TGTGCCAGCAGTGAGGCAGGGAGGAACACTGAAGCTTTCTTT	CASSEAGRNTEAFF
TRBV20-1	TRBJ1-4	NA	TRBD1	TGCAGTGCTAGTGAAGACAGGGCGGAAAAACTGTTTTTT	CSASEDRAEKLFF
TRBV12-5	TRBJ1-1	NA	TRBD1	TGTGCTAGTGGTTCCCAGGGGGGGAGGACTGAAGCTTTCTTT	CASGSQGGRTEAFF
TRBV7-2	TRBJ1-6	many	TRBD1	TGTGCCAGCAGCCCGGGGACAGGCCGCAATTCACCCCTCCACTTT	CASSPGTGRNSPLHF
TRBV28	TRBJ1-5	few	TRBD1	TGTGCCAGCCAGACAGGGGGTAGCGATCAGCCCCAGCATTTT	CASQTGGSDQPQHF
TRBV10-3	TRBJ1-4	many	NA	TGTGCCATCCGGGCCGGGGGGACTAATGAAAAACTGTTTTTT	CAIRAGGTNEKLFF
TRBV24-1	TRBJ2-3	NA	NA	TGTGCCACCAGTGATTTCCGAGGGCCTGATACGCAGTATTTT	CATSDFRGPDTQYF
TRBV20-1	TRBJ2-1	many	NA	TGCAGTGCTAGAGGGGGCAGATTTGGGCAGTTCTTC	CSARGGRFGQFF
TRBV19	TRBJ1-4	NA	TRBD1	TGTGCCAGTCAACAGGGGGCAGGGAAAAAACTGTTTTTT	CASQQGAGKKLFF